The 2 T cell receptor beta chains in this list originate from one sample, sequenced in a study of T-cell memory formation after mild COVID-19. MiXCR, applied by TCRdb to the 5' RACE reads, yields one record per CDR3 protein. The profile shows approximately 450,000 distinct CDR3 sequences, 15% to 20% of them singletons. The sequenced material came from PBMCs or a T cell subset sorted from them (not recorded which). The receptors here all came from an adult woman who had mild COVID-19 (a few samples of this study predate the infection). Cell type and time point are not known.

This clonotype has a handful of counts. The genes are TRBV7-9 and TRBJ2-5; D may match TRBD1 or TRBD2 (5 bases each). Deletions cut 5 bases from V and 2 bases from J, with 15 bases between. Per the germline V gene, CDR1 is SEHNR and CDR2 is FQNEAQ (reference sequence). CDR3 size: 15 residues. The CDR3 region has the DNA TGTGCCAGCAGCGATAGACAGTGGAGGCAAGAGACCCAGTACTTC. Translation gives CASSDRQWRQETQYF.

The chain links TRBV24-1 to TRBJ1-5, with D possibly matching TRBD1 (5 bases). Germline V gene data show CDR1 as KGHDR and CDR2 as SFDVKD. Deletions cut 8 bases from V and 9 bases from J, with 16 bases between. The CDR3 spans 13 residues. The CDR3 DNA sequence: TGTGCCACCATGGCCGGGCAGGGAAGGCCCCAGCATTTT. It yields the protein CATMAGQGRPQHF.